The present T cell receptor (beta chain) was sequenced within a study of blood T cell repertoires in COVID-19. About the research overall: The United States, Italy and Spain were the sources of the acute and convalescent COVID-19 samples.

The CDR3 runs to 15 residues. The V gene's germline CDR1 is SGDLS and CDR2 YYNGEE. V was clipped by 0 bases and J by 2 bases, with 10 bases between them. In the authors' methods: Estimation of nucleated cell counts relied on the amplification of reference gene primers. This table comes from immunoSEQ multiplex PCR, and its TCRdb copy is limited to in-frame clones, with some not included. V and J calls and clone size are those listed in that table; D and trimming were worked out from the DNA. The table shows 90,000 to 130,000 clones, with roughly 86% occurring only once. The V call is TRBV9, the J call TRBJ2-3; D unresolved. The sequenced sample consisted of peripheral blood. The TCR comes from a man aged 35 to 55 with acute or convalescent COVID-19. The CDR3 DNA reads as TGTGCCAGCAGCGTAGAGGCGGCGACCACAGATACGCAGTATTTT. It yields the protein CASSVEAATTDTQYF.